This is a list of T cell receptor beta chains from one sample in a study of T-cell reconstitution after alpha-beta-depleted transplantation in children. One entry per CDR3 protein results from TCRdb running MiXCR on the PCR reads. The table lists about 220,000 distinct CDR3 sequences, approximately 17% of them singletons. The sequencing used PBMCs, mostly from graft donor cells, collected 360 days after TCRalphabeta/CD19-depleted stem cell transplant. The receptor source for this set is a male patient aged 2-10 years who had a stem cell transplant for acute lymphoblastic leukemia, so the T cells may come from the graft donor. The CDR3 runs from the conserved cysteine through the conserved F or W. D genes are given only for firm matches. Not all rows give a size; the values are once, few, many and, for expanded clones, a class.

>.|TRBV6-2/TRBV6-3|few|TRBJ2-7
TGTGCCAGCAACGTAGGCTTGATGGGCGAGCAGTACTTC
CASNVGLMGEQYF
>TRBD1|TRBV6-1|.|TRBJ2-3
TGTGCCAGCAGTGAATATGGGACAGGCACAGATACGCAGTATTTT
CASSEYGTGTDTQYF
>.|TRBV4-1|few|TRBJ2-1
TGCGCCAGCAGCCAAGATCAGAGGGTTCCCAATCATGAGCAGTTCTTC
CASSQDQRVPNHEQFF
>TRBD2|TRBV12-3/TRBV12-4|few|TRBJ2-5
TGTGCCAGCAGTTTCCTGACTAGCGGGGGAGTGAAGACCCAGTACTTC
CASSFLTSGGVKTQYF
>.|TRBV20-1|.|TRBJ2-1
TGCAGTGCTAGCCGGCTTAACAATGAGCAGTTCTTC
CSASRLNNEQFF
>TRBD2|TRBV4-2|.|TRBJ2-3
TGTGCCAGCAGCCAAGATGGCACTAGCGGGAGCACAGATACGCAGTATTTT
CASSQDGTSGSTDTQYF
>TRBD2|TRBV29-1|few|TRBJ2-1
TGCAGCGTTTGGACTAGCGGTTACAATGAGCAGTTCTTC
CSVWTSGYNEQFF
>TRBD2|TRBV6-2/TRBV6-3|many|TRBJ2-1
TGTGCCAGCAGACCGGCGGGGGGGCCTCGGGATGAGCAGTTCTTC
CASRPAGGPRDEQFF
>.|TRBV20-1|few|TRBJ2-5
TGCAGTGTGGCGGAAGAGACCCAGTACTTC
CSVAEETQYF
>.|TRBV29-1|few|TRBJ2-7
TGCAGCGTTGAAGGTGAAGGACAACCCTACGAGCAGTACTTC
CSVEGEGQPYEQYF
>.|TRBV27|.|TRBJ2-1
TGTGCCAGCAGTTTATTTCCGACTTATTCCTACAATGAGCAGTTCTTC
CASSLFPTYSYNEQFF
>TRBD1|TRBV12-3/TRBV12-4|many|TRBJ2-2
TGTGCCAGCAGCTCACAGGGGGCGCCCGCCGGGGAGCTGTTTTTT
CASSSQGAPAGELFF
>TRBD1|TRBV7-9|.|TRBJ1-4
TGTGCCAGCTCGAGCACAGGGGGAAGAGAAAAACTGTTTTTT
CASSSTGGREKLFF
>TRBD1|TRBV25-1|many|TRBJ2-2
TGTGCCAGCCATGGATCCTACGGGACAGGGGGGCACACCGGGGAGCTGTTTTTT
CASHGSYGTGGHTGELFF
>.|TRBV6-1|.|TRBJ1-5
TGTGCCAGTACGGTCGCCGATAGTGGTCAGCCCCAGCATTTT
CASTVADSGQPQHF
>TRBD2|TRBV7-2|few|TRBJ2-7
TGTGCCAGCAGCTCGGGGGGGCCCAACGAGCAGTACTTC
CASSSGGPNEQYF
>.|TRBV12-3/TRBV12-4|many|TRBJ2-7
TGTGCCAGCACCCGAAGGGGCTCATTCTACGAGCAGTACTTC
CASTRRGSFYEQYF
>.|TRBV6-5|.|TRBJ1-2
TGTGCCAGCAGTTGGGGCACCAAAAACTATGGCTACACCTTC
CASSWGTKNYGYTF
>.|TRBV7-6|many|TRBJ2-3
TGTGCCAGCAGCTTGGCCCACGGCACAGATACGCAGTATTTT
CASSLAHGTDTQYF
>TRBD1|TRBV7-9|.|TRBJ2-7
TGTGCCAGCAGCTTACCACGGACAGGTGGATCCTACGAGCAGTACTTC
CASSLPRTGGSYEQYF
>TRBD1|TRBV20-1|.|TRBJ2-2
TGCAGTGCCCGAAGCCGGACAGGGGGTACAATCGGGGAGCTGTTTTTT
CSARSRTGGTIGELFF
>.|TRBV12-3/TRBV12-4|few|TRBJ1-3
TGTGCCAGCACCCCTCAGGGGAGGAACACCATATATTTT
CASTPQGRNTIYF
>.|TRBV5-1|.|TRBJ2-2
TGCGCCAGCAGCTTGGAGGTTAACACCGGGGAGCAGTTTTTT
CASSLEVNTGEQFF
>.|TRBV10-1|.|TRBJ2-2
TGCGCCAGCAGTGATCCGGACAGCACCGGGGAGCTGTTTTTT
CASSDPDSTGELFF
>TRBD1|TRBV7-9|few|TRBJ2-2
TGTGCCAGGAGGGACAGGGGCGACGGGGAGCTGTTTTTT
CARRDRGDGELFF
>.|TRBV4-2|.|TRBJ2-2
TGTGCCAGCAGCCAAGATCGTATTAGCCCGAACACCGGGGAGCTGTTTTTT
CASSQDRISPNTGELFF
>.|TRBV7-9|.|TRBJ1-1
TGTGCCAGCAGCTTGGTTTTGACAAGGGGCGTAGGAACTGAAGCTTTCTTT
CASSLVLTRGVGTEAFF
>TRBD1|TRBV9|few|TRBJ2-1
TGTGCCAGCAGCGCCCGTTTGGGACAGGGTAACAATGAGCAGTTCTTC
CASSARLGQGNNEQFF
>TRBD1|TRBV27|.|TRBJ1-2
TGTGCCAGCAGATCCAACAGGGGATCTAACTATGGCTACACCTTC
CASRSNRGSNYGYTF
>.|TRBV15|many|TRBJ2-2
TGTGCCACCAGCAGAGATCCCCAGTCCACCGGGGAGCTGTTTTTT
CATSRDPQSTGELFF
>.|TRBV29-1|few|TRBJ2-1
TGCAGCGTTGGGGGGCTTGGGCAGTTCTTC
CSVGGLGQFF